This TCR beta chain was captured in a study of shared clonotypes between healthy human individuals. Sequencing used immunoSEQ multiplex PCR; TCRdb keeps in-frame clones, though not all of them. The sample shows 2,500,000 or so clones, approximately 93% of them seen only once. Trimming at V came to 5 bases and at J to 5 bases, leaving 12 bases not matched to a gene. This CDR3 is built from 15 residues. Germline CDR1 is SEHNR and CDR2 is FQNEAQ (reference sequence). This TCR came from a man younger than 35 in good health. Some clones in this sample may be carry-over from other donors' samples. This chain links TRBV7-9 with TRBJ2-7, with 7 bases that match TRBD1. Sequencing was done on a sample of naive CD4+ T cells from PBMCs. Subset described: CD45RA+ positively selected. The CDR3 bases are TGTGCCAGCAGCGAGAAGGGGGCCTCTCGGGACGAGCAGTACTTC. This encodes CASSEKGASRDEQYF.